The T cell receptor beta chain under discussion was sequenced for a study of blood T cell repertoires in COVID-19. Study-wide background: The analysed material was cDNA or gDNA that came from T cells, B-cell-depleted T cells, or PBMCs.

TCRdb's table, derived via immunoSEQ multiplex PCR, lists solely in-frame clones and lacks some. The sample yields more than 150,000 clones, 80% to 90% seen once. After removal of 4 bases from V and 5 bases from J, the junction contained 9 bases not matched to a gene. CDR1 KGHDR and CDR2 SFDVKD come from the germline V gene. CDR3 length equals 16 residues. This rearrangement joins TRBV24-1 to TRBJ2-5; TRBD1 agrees at 10 bases. The sequenced material came from peripheral blood. The clonotype was recovered from a woman aged 50 to 60 with acute or convalescent COVID-19. The CDR3 here is CATSDSDRGLRETQYF. CDR3 DNA: TGTGCCACCAGTGACTCTGACAGGGGGCTTAGGGAGACCCAGTACTTC.